This is a list of T cell receptor beta chains from one sample in a study of human T cells and chemical hapten exposure. TCRdb re-called the RACE reads through MiXCR, storing one row per CDR3 protein. The sample holds under 300,000 distinct CDR3 sequences, approximately 7.5% seen once. The source material was whole blood, sampled in connection with sensitization to the hapten diphenylcyclopropenone (DPC). The receptor set was obtained from a man aged 18 to 30 with alopecia areata. Some clones in this sample may be carry-over from other donors' samples. Each CDR3 is given with its conserved first and last residue. A D gene is named only where the DNA matches it firmly. Clone size is not always given. Where it is, it says once, few, many or a class for expanded clones.

D,J,V,size,DNA,CDR3
-,TRBJ2-1,TRBV4-2,-,TGTGCCAGCAGCCAAATTTTCGGCTCACGGCAGAGGGACCTCTCCTACAATGAGCAGTTCTTC,CASSQIFGSRQRDLSYNEQFF
-,TRBJ2-2,TRBV28,many,TGTGCCAGCAGGGTCGGCGGGCAGGAGGGCGGGGAGCTGTTTTTT,CASRVGGQEGGELFF
TRBD1,TRBJ1-3,TRBV7-2,-,TGTGCCAGCAGCTTAGGGACAGGGTCTGGAAACACCATATATTTT,CASSLGTGSGNTIYF
-,TRBJ1-4,TRBV20-1,few,TGCAGTGCCACGGGCCTCAGGGAAAAACTGTTTTTT,CSATGLREKLFF
-,TRBJ1-1,TRBV7-2,many,TGTGCCAGCAGCTTACAGGGCCTTAAGCCTGAAGCTTTCTTT,CASSLQGLKPEAFF
TRBD1,TRBJ2-1,TRBV11-2,many,TGTGCCAGCAGCTTAGCAGGGGGAAACAATGAGCAGTTCTTC,CASSLAGGNNEQFF
-,TRBJ2-1,TRBV7-8,many,TGTGCCAGCAGCTTAGAAAGATACAATGAGCAGTTCTTC,CASSLERYNEQFF
-,TRBJ2-5,TRBV7-2,many,TGTGCCAGCAGCTTAGCGACCCCTGAAGAGACCCAGTACTTC,CASSLATPEETQYF
-,TRBJ1-3,TRBV3-1,-,TGTGCCAGCAGCCAATTCGGCTCTGGAAACACCATATATTTT,CASSQFGSGNTIYF
TRBD1,TRBJ2-5,TRBV11-2,-,TGTGCCAGCAGCCCGCCGGGACAGGGCGAGGGGGAGACCCAGTACTTC,CASSPPGQGEGETQYF
-,TRBJ1-2,TRBV3-1,-,TGTGCCAGCAGATTCGGGACATCTAACTATGGCTACACCTTC,CASRFGTSNYGYTF
TRBD1,TRBJ1-4,TRBV7-9,-,TGTGCCAGCAGCCCAGCGGGGACAGCTAATGAAAAACTGTTTTTT,CASSPAGTANEKLFF
TRBD1,TRBJ2-5,TRBV6-2/TRBV6-3,many,TGTGCCAGCAATAACGGACCGGGACAGTCGACGGAGACCCAGTACTTC,CASNNGPGQSTETQYF
TRBD1,TRBJ2-5,TRBV18,-,TGTGCCAGCTCACCACCGTGGCGGACAGGGATTTTTGGGTACCAAGAGACCCAGTACTTC,CASSPPWRTGIFGYQETQYF
TRBD1,TRBJ1-1,TRBV11-2,few,TGTGCCAGCAAACAGGGGGTAATAAACACTGAAGCTTTCTTT,CASKQGVINTEAFF
-,TRBJ2-5,TRBV7-9,-,TGTGCCAGCAGCTTATGGGAAGAGACCCAGTACTTC,CASSLWEETQYF
-,TRBJ2-5,TRBV6-2/TRBV6-3,-,TGTGCCAGCAGTTACGGTGTGTGGGGAGAGACCCAGTACTTC,CASSYGVWGETQYF
-,TRBJ2-7,TRBV11-2,-,TGTGCCAGCAGCTACGGGACCGGGCTACCCTACGAGCAGTACTTC,CASSYGTGLPYEQYF
-,TRBJ2-3,TRBV6-2/TRBV6-3,many,TGTGCCAGCAGTTACTCGATTAAGGGGCCAGATACGCAGTATTTT,CASSYSIKGPDTQYF
-,TRBJ1-2,TRBV20-1,few,TGCAGTGCTAGAGTTAGTGGGCAGGGACGGGGCTATGGCTACACCTTC,CSARVSGQGRGYGYTF
-,TRBJ2-3,TRBV5-1,many,TGCGCCAGCAGCTTGGTGGGGTACGATACGCAGTATTTT,CASSLVGYDTQYF
TRBD1,TRBJ2-7,TRBV20-1,-,TGCAGTGCTAGAGATTTGGGACAGGCGCCCTACGAGCAGTACTTC,CSARDLGQAPYEQYF
-,TRBJ1-2,TRBV12-3/TRBV12-4,many,TGTGCCAGCAGTCCGACCGGGACTAGAGGCTACACCTTC,CASSPTGTRGYTF
TRBD2,TRBJ2-3,TRBV7-8,-,TGTGCCAGCAGCTTACTTAGCGGGGCGCGGGATACGCAGTATTTT,CASSLLSGARDTQYF
-,TRBJ2-1,TRBV6-1,few,TGTGCCAGCACCCTGGGGTCCAATGGAGACAATGAGCAGTTCTTC,CASTLGSNGDNEQFF
-,TRBJ1-4,TRBV20-1,many,TGCAGTGCCAGGGACCGCGTACATGCAACTAATGAAAAACTGTTTTTT,CSARDRVHATNEKLFF
-,TRBJ2-3,TRBV9,few,TGTGCCAGCAGCGGAATGGTGGGGGCGCGGAACACAGATACGCAGTATTTT,CASSGMVGARNTDTQYF
-,TRBJ1-1,TRBV7-8,-,TGTGCCAGCAGCTTACAACAGGCGAACACTGAAGCTTTCTTT,CASSLQQANTEAFF
-,TRBJ1-4,TRBV7-2,-,TGTGCCAGCAGCTTAGTGCCAGGAACACTGTTTTTT,CASSLVPGTLFF
-,TRBJ1-2,TRBV5-4,few,TGTGCCAGCAGCCCAACCGGCAGGACGGCGGACTATGGCTACACCTTC,CASSPTGRTADYGYTF
TRBD2,TRBJ2-3,TRBV20-1,-,TGCAGTGCTAAGGACGGACTAGCGGGGGGGATGGTAACAGATACGCAGTATTTT,CSAKDGLAGGMVTDTQYF
-,TRBJ1-2,TRBV2,many,TGTGCCAGCATAGATAACTATGGCTACACCTTC,CASIDNYGYTF
-,TRBJ1-1,TRBV12-3/TRBV12-4,few,TGTGCCAGCACCCCCGGGGGATGGACTGAAGCTTTCTTT,CASTPGGWTEAFF
-,TRBJ1-1,TRBV7-9,few,TGTGCCAGCAGCTTAGGGTTCGGGATGAACACTGAAGCTTTCTTT,CASSLGFGMNTEAFF
-,TRBJ1-1,TRBV20-1,few,TGCAGTGCTAGAGAACTTGGACAGCCGAACACTGAAGCTTTCTTT,CSARELGQPNTEAFF
-,TRBJ2-3,TRBV4-1,few,TGCGCCAGCAGCCAAGACGCCGGGGGACTGCAATATTTT,CASSQDAGGLQYF
-,TRBJ2-1,TRBV24-1,few,TGTGCCACCAGTGATGAGGTCAGGGGTGTGAACGAGCAGTTCTTC,CATSDEVRGVNEQFF
-,TRBJ1-4,TRBV29-1,many,TGCAGCGCCAGATACACTAATGAAAAACTGTTTTTT,CSARYTNEKLFF
TRBD1,TRBJ1-2,TRBV12-3/TRBV12-4,-,TGTGCCAGCAGTACCTGGACAGGGGGCGATGGCTACACCTTC,CASSTWTGGDGYTF